This T cell receptor beta chain was sequenced for a study of T-cell memory formation after mild COVID-19. There are 12 residues in the CDR3. Germline values: CDR1 GTSNPN, CDR2 SVGIG (reference sequence). The V end was cut by 5 bases, the J end by 5 bases, with 12 bases between. One entry per CDR3 protein results from TCRdb running MiXCR on the 5' RACE reads. The sample yields fewer than 350,000 distinct CDR3 sequences, approximately 15% seen once. This clonotype was observed many times. The antigen remains unidentified. Overall study results and limits: What remained unconfirmed was the SARS-CoV-2 specificity of second-wave clones peaking on day 37.

V is TRBV30 and J is TRBJ1-1, with D unclear. This TCR came from a man between 18 and 29 years old who had mild COVID-19 (a few samples of this study predate the infection). Cell type and time point are not known. Sequenced: PBMCs or a T cell subset sorted from them (not recorded which). CDR3 coding DNA: TGTGCCTGGGATGAGGGTCGGACTGAAGCTTTCTTT. Protein sequence: CAWDEGRTEAFF.